The rows below give T cell receptor beta chains drawn from one sample of a study of T cells in Graves' hyperthyroidism and ophthalmopathy. TCRdb re-called the multiplex PCR reads with MiXCR, one entry per CDR3 protein. The sample has hundreds of thousands of distinct CDR3 sequences; roughly a sixth are singletons. Sequencing was done on a sample of blood. The receptors come from a woman in her thirties or forties with Graves' ophthalmopathy. Both conserved end residues are part of each CDR3. A D gene is named only where the DNA matches it firmly. Only part of the rows carry a size: once, few, many, or a class if the clone is expanded.

few	TRBV6-1	-	TRBJ1-1	TGTGCCAGCAGGGAGAGACAGGTTTGGAACACTGAAGCTTTCTTT	CASRERQVWNTEAFF
few	TRBV14	-	TRBJ2-1	TGTGCCAGCAGCCAAGAATCTGGGGGGCGGTACAATGAGCAGTTCTTC	CASSQESGGRYNEQFF
few	TRBV7-9	-	TRBJ2-2	TGTGCCAGCAGTGAGACGGGGAATTCCGGGGAGCTGTTTTTT	CASSETGNSGELFF
-	TRBV10-1	-	TRBJ2-1	TGCGCCAGCAGTGAGTCGGGTTCCGGCTACAATGAGCAGTTCTTC	CASSESGSGYNEQFF
many	TRBV7-9	TRBD2	TRBJ2-3	TGTGCCAGCAGCGAGGGACTAGCGGGACGCCGCACAGATACGCAGTATTTT	CASSEGLAGRRTDTQYF
few	TRBV5-1	-	TRBJ1-1	TGCGCCAGCAGCTATCAGGGTGGTGTGAACACTGAAGCTTTCTTT	CASSYQGGVNTEAFF
-	TRBV6-4	-	TRBJ2-2	TGTGCCAGCAGCGAGAGGACTAAGAACACCGGGGAGCTGTTTTTT	CASSERTKNTGELFF
many	TRBV3-1	-	TRBJ1-2	TGTGCCAGCAGCCAAGAAACGGGGTATGGCTACACCTTC	CASSQETGYGYTF
many	TRBV5-1	-	TRBJ2-1	TGCGCCAGCAGCTTCACACCCGGATCCGTGGATGAGCAGTTCTTC	CASSFTPGSVDEQFF
many	TRBV6-1	-	TRBJ2-3	TGTGCCAGCAGTGAAGGGTGGGGCGGTCACAGGGTCGATGCAGATACGCAGTATTTT	CASSEGWGGHRVDADTQYF
-	TRBV19	TRBD1	TRBJ1-2	TGTGCCAGTACCAATTTCGGGACAGACAACGTGGACTATGGCTACACCTTC	CASTNFGTDNVDYGYTF
many	TRBV20-1	-	TRBJ1-5	TGCAGTGCTAGAGCCGGGAGAGGGCGAAATCAGCCCCAGCATTTT	CSARAGRGRNQPQHF
many	TRBV30	TRBD1	TRBJ2-5	TGTGCCTGGAGTGTGCCTTGGGGACAGCAAGAGACCCAGTACTTC	CAWSVPWGQQETQYF
many	TRBV3-1	-	TRBJ1-2	TGTGCCAGCAGCCAAGATCTCGTGACAAGAATCTATGGCTACACCTTC	CASSQDLVTRIYGYTF
few	TRBV12-3/TRBV12-4	-	TRBJ1-6	TGTGCCAGCAGTTACTGGGGGGCGCATAAGAATTCACCCCTCCACTTT	CASSYWGAHKNSPLHF
many	TRBV28	TRBD1	TRBJ2-7	TGTGCCAGCAGTTTCAGGGGACAGGTAAAGGAGCAGTACTTC	CASSFRGQVKEQYF
-	TRBV27	-	TRBJ2-7	TGTGCCAGCAGTCCTAGGACAGACCTGATCTACGAGCAGTACTTC	CASSPRTDLIYEQYF
many	TRBV2	TRBD1	TRBJ2-5	TGTGCCAGCAGGGACAGGGGGTCGGTGGGAGAGACCCAGTACTTC	CASRDRGSVGETQYF
-	TRBV19	-	TRBJ1-5	TGTGCCAGTAGCACACTTCGGACCGGCGGAGCCGATCAGCCCCAGCATTTT	CASSTLRTGGADQPQHF
many	TRBV28	TRBD1	TRBJ2-7	TGTGCCAGCAGCCGGGACAGCCCCTACGAGCAGTACTTC	CASSRDSPYEQYF
few	TRBV5-1	TRBD1	TRBJ2-2	TGCGCCAGCAGCTTGGGGCCCTCCGGGACAGGGAACACCGGGGAGCTGTTTTTT	CASSLGPSGTGNTGELFF
-	TRBV20-1	-	TRBJ2-2	TGCAGTGCTAGTCCGCCAGGGTACACCGGGGAGCTGTTTTTT	CSASPPGYTGELFF
many	TRBV27	TRBD2	TRBJ2-1	TGTGCCAGCAGTTTATCCGGCGGGAGCTCCTACAATGAGCAGTTCTTC	CASSLSGGSSYNEQFF
many	TRBV2	TRBD2	TRBJ2-7	TGTGCCAGCAGACTAGCGGGAGGGTACTCCTACGAGCAGTACTTC	CASRLAGGYSYEQYF
many	TRBV6-1	-	TRBJ1-5	TGTGCCAGCAGTGAAGCGGAGGGGTTCCTATACGATCAGCCCCAGCATTTT	CASSEAEGFLYDQPQHF
-	TRBV12-3/TRBV12-4	TRBD1	TRBJ1-1	TGTGCCAGCAGTTCGTTGGTAAGGGGGCGAAACACTGAAGCTTTCTTT	CASSSLVRGRNTEAFF
many	TRBV24-1	TRBD2	TRBJ2-3	TGTGCCACCAGTATCCGGGAGGGCCTAGGAGATACGCAGTATTTT	CATSIREGLGDTQYF
few	TRBV20-1	TRBD1	TRBJ2-5	TGCAGTGCAGATGGGGGACAGCAAGAGACCCAGTACTTC	CSADGGQQETQYF
many	TRBV3-1	TRBD1	TRBJ1-1	TGTGCCAGCAGCATCCACAGGGGAGGGAACACTGAAGCTTTCTTT	CASSIHRGGNTEAFF
-	TRBV4-1	-	TRBJ2-3	TGCGCCAGCGGCTTGGGGCATGCTAGCACAGATACGCAGTATTTT	CASGLGHASTDTQYF
many	TRBV5-1	TRBD2	TRBJ2-4	TGCGCCAGCAGCTTGACGGGAGGTGGAGTTCAGTACTTC	CASSLTGGGVQYF
many	TRBV11-2	TRBD1	TRBJ2-1	TGTGCCAGCAGCTTAGGTTTTCGGGGACAGGGGGCCAATGAGCAGTTCTTC	CASSLGFRGQGANEQFF
-	TRBV20-1	TRBD1	TRBJ1-5	TGCAGTGCTGCCGGAGGGACAGGGGGCAATCAGCCCCAGCATTTT	CSAAGGTGGNQPQHF
many	TRBV10-2	TRBD1	TRBJ1-2	TGCGCCAGCAGGCTCGGGACAGGGGGCTATGGCTACACCTTC	CASRLGTGGYGYTF
many	TRBV27	-	TRBJ1-2	TGTGCCAGCAGTGAACGGGACAACCGTCGCTACACCTTC	CASSERDNRRYTF
many	TRBV7-9	TRBD1	TRBJ2-1	TGTGCCAGCAGTCTACAGGGGGACAATGAGCAGTTCTTC	CASSLQGDNEQFF
many	TRBV20-1	-	TRBJ1-2	TGCAGTGCTTCGGTAACAGGTCCTAACTATGGCTACACCTTC	CSASVTGPNYGYTF
few	TRBV11-2	TRBD1	TRBJ1-3	TGTGCCAGCAGGATACCGGGACAGGGGGCAGCTGGAAACACCATATATTTT	CASRIPGQGAAGNTIYF